This entry lists 18 T cell receptor beta chains sequenced from one sample in a study of CD8 T cells in ankylosing spondylitis. A single record per CDR3 protein comes from TCRdb applying MiXCR to the 5' RACE reads. The repertoire holds about 100,000 distinct CDR3 sequences, with 8.8% as singletons. Sequencing was performed on blood, either unsorted or a sorted T cell fraction (not recorded which). The receptors come from a male donor with ankylosing spondylitis or in good health (not recorded which).

This clonotype came up many times. V is TRBV7-2 and J is TRBJ1-1; tentative D call: TRBD1 (6 bases). CDR3 size: 14 residues. V was clipped by 4 bases and J by 0 bases, with 9 bases between them. Germline CDR1 and CDR2: SGHTA and FQGNSA. The CDR3 DNA sequence: TGTGCCAGCAGCTCACAGGGAGTGAACACTGAAGCTTTCTTT. Translated, it gives CASSSQGVNTEAFF.

For this clonotype: Since a much larger clone is just one base distant, this may be a read error. J is TRBJ2-3 and V is TRBV5-4; tentative D call: TRBD2 (6 bases). The length of the CDR3 is 13 residues. Germline V gives CDR1 SGHNT, CDR2 YYREEE (reference sequence). The CDR3 protein is CASRLGGTDTQYF. The CDR3 DNA reads as TGTGCCAGCAGGTTGGGGGGTACAGATACGCAGTATTTT.

This clonotype was observed a few times. CDR3 protein: CSARKQATNEKLFF. In DNA, the CDR3 is TGCAGTGCTAGAAAACAAGCAACTAATGAAAAACTGTTTTTT. The V gene is TRBV20-1, the J gene TRBJ1-4, with no clear D. Trimming took 2 bases from V and 0 from J, leaving 7 bases between them. CDR3 length: 14 amino acids. Germline loops: CDR1 DFQATT, CDR2 SNEGSKA (reference sequence).

There are many counts of this clonotype. The chain is built from TRBV12-3 or TRBV12-4 and TRBJ2-5; 8 positions agree with TRBD1. The CDR3 is made up of 14 amino acids. Germline trimming cut 5 bases from V and 2 bases from J; bases unmatched to any gene: 4. CDR3 bases: TGTGCCAGCAGTCCGGGGACAGGTCAAGAGACCCAGTACTTC. Translation gives CASSPGTGQETQYF.

Comments on this clonotype: A much larger clone differs from this one at a single base, so this may be a read error. The chain carries TRBV7-3 and TRBJ1-1, with D hard to call. The CDR3 is made up of 12 amino acids. Trimming took 4 bases from V and 2 from J, leaving 5 bases between them. Germline V CDR1 and CDR2: SGHTA, FQGTGA. Here the CDR3 reads CASSWANTEAFF. Written as DNA, the CDR3 is TGTGCCAGCAGCTGGGCAAACACTGAAGCTTTCTTT.

This clonotype was recorded at least ten times. The gene calls are TRBV20-1 and TRBJ2-1, with a tentative D call TRBD2 (6 bases). The CDR3 totals 16 residues. V lost 0 bases to trimming and J lost 8 bases, with 20 bases between them. Germline V CDR1 and CDR2: DFQATT, SNEGSKA (reference sequence). CDR3 nucleotide sequence: TGCAGTGCTAGAGATACGGGGGAACCCCTTGTGGATGAGCAGTTCTTC. Translation gives CSARDTGEPLVDEQFF.

This chain joins TRBV7-2 and TRBJ2-3; TRBD2 matches 9 bases. J lost 4 bases, V lost 5 bases, and 10 bases had no gene match. The CDR3 is 16 residues long. CDR1 is SGHTA, CDR2 FQGNSA, per germline. The CDR3 protein is CASSPNGAGGSDTQYF. CDR3 DNA: TGTGCCAGCAGCCCGAATGGGGCGGGGGGGTCAGATACGCAGTATTTT.

This clonotype was counted a single time. A much larger clone is a single base away; this may be a read error. The rearrangement uses TRBV27 and TRBJ2-1; D not certain. This CDR3 has 13 residues. CDR1 is MNHEY and CDR2 is SMNVEV in the germline V gene (reference sequence). Here the CDR3 DNA reads TGCACCGGCAGTTTATCGGCCTACAATGAGCAGTTCTTC. This encodes CTGSLSAYNEQFF.

In regard to this clonotype: This may come from a read error, since a much larger clone is one base off. The J gene is TRBJ1-2, the V gene TRBV14, with D possibly TRBD1 on 5 matching bases. The CDR3 runs 15 residues. V lost 0 bases, J lost 4 bases, and 12 bases lay in between. Germline V gives CDR1 SGHDN, CDR2 FVKESK. This CDR3 reads CASSQDNAGTYGYTF. The DNA for the CDR3 is TGTGCCAGCAGCCAAGATAATGCAGGGACCTATGGCTACACCTTC.

This clonotype was seen ten or more times. This chain connects TRBV12-3 or TRBV12-4 to TRBJ2-1, with 7 bases matching TRBD2. V shed 6 bases, J shed 0 bases, and the junction held 5 bases outside the gene matches. CDR3 size: 15 residues. CDR3 sequence reads: CASRTAGSSYNEQFF. The CDR3 DNA reads as TGTGCCAGCAGGACAGCGGGGAGCTCCTACAATGAGCAGTTCTTC.

This clonotype was counted only a few times. The rearrangement links TRBV28 to TRBJ2-7; tentatively, D is TRBD1 or TRBD2 (5 bases each). This CDR3 contains 11 residues. Trimming took 11 bases from V and 3 from J, leaving 11 bases between them. The germline gives CDR1 MDHEN, CDR2 SYDVKM. CDR3 loop: CALGDLYEQYF. The DNA of the CDR3 is TGTGCCCTAGGGGACCTCTACGAGCAGTACTTC. Drawing the rest from reference TRBV28 and TRBJ2-7, the complete variable domain is DVKVTQSSRYLVKRTGEKVFLECVQDMDHENMFWYRQDPGLGLRLIYFSYDVKMKEKGDIPEGYSVSREKKERFSLILESASTNQTSMYLCALGDLYEQYFGPGTRLTVT.

V and J are TRBV12-5 and TRBJ1-5; D gene uncertain. This CDR3 comprises 14 residues. Germline V CDR1 and CDR2: LGHNT, FRNRAP. V lost 7 bases, J lost 3 bases, and 13 bases lay in between. The CDR3 DNA sequence: TGTGCTAGTGCCGCCGGGTTACCCAATCAGCCCCAGCATTTT. This sequence encodes CASAAGLPNQPQHF.

In its sample, this clonotype was seen many times. The chain uses TRBV29-1 and TRBJ2-1; 7 nucleotides match TRBD1. The V gene's germline CDR1 is SQVTM and CDR2 ANQGSEA. After removal of 4 bases from V and 0 bases from J, the junction contained 12 bases not matched to a gene. The CDR3 length is 17 residues. DNA of the CDR3: TGCAGCGTTGGACAAGGGCGGACAGGCGTCTCCTACAATGAGCAGTTCTTC. Its translation: CSVGQGRTGVSYNEQFF.

This chain uses TRBV28 with TRBJ1-2; the D gene is possibly TRBD1 (6 bases). Trimming left V 6 bases short and J 4 bases short, with 21 bases between. Germline V gene lookup returns CDR1 MDHEN and CDR2 SYDVKM. This CDR3 is 16 amino acids long. The CDR3 DNA reads as TGTGCCAGCAGGGCCTTCAATGGGGGGGCTATCTATGGCTACACCTTC. This translates into CASRAFNGGAIYGYTF.

This clonotype was counted ten times or more. The junction departs from the called germline gene at one end, perhaps through a read error. The chain carries TRBV7-7 and TRBJ2-5, with TRBD1 as a possible D gene (6 bases). This CDR3 has 13 amino acids. From germline, CDR1 is SSHAT and CDR2 FNYEAQ (reference sequence). The CDR3 here is CASSRGQQETQSF. DNA of the CDR3: TGTGCTAGCAGCCGGGGACAACAAGAGACCCAGTCCTTC.

The chain couples TRBV7-9 to TRBJ2-6; D not resolved. Germline loops: CDR1 SEHNR, CDR2 FQNEAQ (reference sequence). Trimming removed 5 bases at V and 0 bases at J, with 8 bases between. CDR3 length equals 15 residues. This CDR3 is CASSPHSSGANVLTF. Written as DNA, the CDR3 is TGTGCCAGCAGCCCGCACAGCTCTGGGGCCAACGTCCTGACTTTC.

This clonotype was counted many times. The chain recombines TRBV24-1 with TRBJ2-5, with D possibly matching TRBD1 (6 bases). Germline V lookup: CDR1 KGHDR, CDR2 SFDVKD. Between the trimmed V and J ends, which lost 5 bases and 4 bases, there was a span of 13 bases. CDR3 size: 14 residues. CDR3 residues: CATSASDSRETQYF. CDR3 nucleotides: TGTGCCACCAGTGCCTCGGACAGCAGAGAGACCCAGTACTTC.

This clonotype was seen only a few times. The J gene is TRBJ2-5, the V gene TRBV28; D might be TRBD1 or TRBD2, each matching 5 bases. This CDR3 has 15 amino acids. Per the germline V gene, CDR1 is MDHEN and CDR2 is SYDVKM. Trimming removed 7 bases at V and 4 bases at J, with 19 bases between. The CDR3 DNA sequence: TGTGCCAGCACCCCCCGTCCGGGGCTAGGAGAGACCCAGTACTTC. It encodes CASTPRPGLGETQYF.